Listed here are 30 T cell receptor beta chains from one sample, sequenced in a study of CD8+ T cells in alopecia areata. cDNA prepared by RNA extraction and subsequent reverse transcription served as the template for sequencing. Profiling relied on immunoSEQ multiplex PCR, and the TCRdb table lists in-frame clones only, not all of them. The sample contains roughly 280,000 clones, 60% of which appear only once. This sample's treatment: oral pan-JAK inhibitor, 5-10 mg twice daily. The specimen was CD4+ T cells sorted from blood, collected around week 52, from a patient treated with tofacitinib. These TCRs come from a human donor with alopecia areata.

This chain links TRBV6-5 with TRBJ1-5, with 9 bases that match TRBD1. Germline CDR1 reads MNHEY; CDR2 reads SVGAGI. Trimming at V came to 4 bases and at J to 6 bases, leaving 10 bases not matched to a gene. CDR3 length: 16 amino acids. The CDR3 nucleotides read TGTGCCAGCAGTTCCAAGGACAGGGGAGATCGTCAGCCCCAGCATTTT. It yields the protein CASSSKDRGDRQPQHF.

The V gene is TRBV30, the J gene TRBJ1-2, with TRBD1 matching 8 bases. The germline V gene has CDR1 GTSNPN and CDR2 SVGIG (reference sequence). This CDR3 is built from 13 residues. The ends lost 4 bases at V and 14 bases at J; junction bases unmatched: 15. The CDR3 region has the DNA TGTGCCTGGATTGAGGCAGGGGGCGGTTCACGGACCTTC. It translates to CAWIEAGGGSRTF.

This clone was picked up a small number of times. The chain has TRBV6-5 and TRBJ2-7, with D perhaps being TRBD1 or TRBD2 (6 bases each). The CDR3 sequence is 14 residues long. Trimming cost V 3 bases and J 0 bases, with 9 bases left between them. CDR1 and CDR2 from the germline V gene are MNHEY and SVGAGI. CDR3 amino acids: CASSYRGDSYEQYF. CDR3 coding DNA: TGTGCCAGCAGTTATAGGGGGGACTCCTACGAGCAGTACTTC.

This chain uses TRBV11-2 with TRBJ2-3; 13 nucleotides agree with TRBD2. The CDR3 runs to 15 residues. In germline, CDR1 is SGHAT, CDR2 FQNNGV. Trimming cost V 5 bases and J 4 bases; bases outside gene matches: 3. DNA for the CDR3: TGTGCCAGCAGCCTCGGACTAGCGGGGGCAGATACGCAGTATTTT. Encoded protein: CASSLGLAGADTQYF. The whole variable domain, filled in from reference TRBV11-2 and TRBJ2-3, reads EAGVAQSPRYKIIEKRQSVAFWCNPISGHATLYWYQQILGQGPKLLIQFQNNGVVDDSQLPKDRFSAERLKGVDSTLKIQPAKLEDSAVYLCASSLGLAGADTQYFGPGTRLTVL.

The table lists this clone with a count of one. V and J are TRBV4-1 and TRBJ2-7; D possibly corresponds to TRBD2 (5 bases). The CDR3 contains 15 residues. V was cut by 6 bases and J by 3 bases, with 18 bases left in between. Germline lookup yields CDR1 MGHRA and CDR2 YSYEKL. CDR3 protein: CASSPSPGKGYEQYF. DNA of the CDR3: TGCGCCAGCAGTCCAAGTCCGGGGAAGGGCTACGAGCAGTACTTC.

The V gene is TRBV14, the J gene TRBJ1-5, with D unresolved. Trimming removed 1 base at V and 5 bases at J, with 12 bases between. CDR1 is SGHDN, CDR2 FVKESK, per germline. The CDR3 sequence is 15 residues long. CDR3 sequence: CASSQATVAYQPQHF. The CDR3, as DNA: TGTGCCAGCAGCCAAGCAACTGTTGCATATCAGCCCCAGCATTTT. The full variable domain, rest sourced from reference TRBV14 and TRBJ1-5, is EAGVTQFPSHSVIEKGQTVTLRCDPISGHDNLYWYRRVMGKEIKFLLHFVKESKQDESGMPNNRFLAERTGGTYSTLKVQPAELEDSGVYFCASSQATVAYQPQHFGDGTRLSIL.

This chain connects TRBV4-2 to TRBJ2-5, with 11 bases matching TRBD2. V was clipped by 1 base and J by 6 bases; unmatched bases: 16. Germline CDR1 and CDR2: LGHNA and YNFKEQ. The CDR3 length is 19 residues. CDR3 protein: CASSQASSPGLAVLQTQYF. In DNA form, the CDR3 reads TGTGCCAGCAGCCAAGCCTCCTCCCCGGGACTAGCGGTATTACAGACCCAGTACTTC.

This sequence joins TRBV19 and TRBJ2-5; 8 positions agree with TRBD2. Germline V lookup: CDR1 LNHDA, CDR2 SQIVND (reference sequence). This CDR3 region has 11 residues. The J segment lost 5 bases and the V segment lost 11 bases, leaving 4 bases of the junction unmatched. DNA of the CDR3: TGTGCCGTTCGGGGGGGGGAGACCCAGTACTTC. This gives the protein CAVRGGETQYF.

This chain connects TRBV30 to TRBJ2-5, with D perhaps being TRBD1 or TRBD2 (6 bases each). This CDR3 comprises 13 residues. Trimming pared 0 bases from V and 5 bases from J, leaving 10 bases between. CDR1 and CDR2 (germline): GTSNPN, SVGIG (reference sequence). The CDR3 spells CAWSVRGPETQYF. The CDR3 nucleotides read TGTGCCTGGAGTGTACGGGGGCCGGAGACCCAGTACTTC. The whole variable domain, remainder taken from reference TRBV30 and TRBJ2-5, is SQTIHQWPATLVQPVGSPLSLECTVEGTSNPNLYWYRQAAGRGLQLLFYSVGIGQISSEVPQNLSASRPQDRQFILSSKKLLLSDSGFYLCAWSVRGPETQYFGPGTRLLVL.

The chain joins TRBV9 to TRBJ1-5, with a weak D call TRBD1 (5 bases). The V gene lost 2 bases and the J gene lost 0 bases, with 6 bases spanning the gap. The CDR3 is 14 residues long. Germline-derived CDR1 and CDR2 are SGDLS and YYNGEE. The chain's CDR3 is CASSVTDSNQPQHF. Written as DNA, the CDR3 is TGTGCCAGCAGCGTGACAGATAGCAATCAGCCCCAGCATTTT.

The rearrangement joins TRBV11-1 to TRBJ2-5; TRBD1 matches 8 bases. The CDR3 contains 14 residues. Germline values: CDR1 SGHAT, CDR2 FQDESV (reference sequence). The V segment lost 5 bases and the J segment 4 bases; nucleotides outside the gene matches: 6. DNA for the CDR3: TGTGCCAGCAGCCCGGGACAGGATTCAGAGACCCAGTACTTC. It yields the protein CASSPGQDSETQYF.

This clone showed up just a few times. The gene calls are TRBV7-2 and TRBJ1-5; perhaps TRBD1 as D (5 bases). V dropped 2 bases and J dropped 4 bases, with 9 bases sitting between them. The CDR3 sequence is 14 residues long. CDR1 SGHTA and CDR2 FQGNSA come from the germline V gene. CDR3 bases: TGTGCCAGCAGCTTAATCCAGGGAAATCAGCCCCAGCATTTT. Residues: CASSLIQGNQPQHF.

V gene TRBV6-5 combines with J gene TRBJ2-1; TRBD2 matches 8 bases. CDR3 length equals 14 residues. V was pared by 6 bases and J by 6 bases, with 7 bases of the junction left unmatched. Germline loops: CDR1 MNHEY, CDR2 SVGAGI. Here the CDR3 DNA reads TGTGCCAGCAGCCACCGCGGGGGGAGCAATGAGCAGTTCTTC. Translated: CASSHRGGSNEQFF.

This chain links TRBV18 with TRBJ2-7, with D possibly matching TRBD1 (6 bases). Germline CDR1 KGHSH, CDR2 LQKENI. Trimming removed 5 bases from V and 0 bases from J, with 11 bases in between. This CDR3 has 14 amino acids. CDR3 sequence (DNA): TGTGCCAGCTCATCTACAGGGAGCTCCTACGAGCAGTACTTC. This encodes CASSSTGSSYEQYF. Full variable domain (rest looked up from reference TRBV18 and TRBJ2-7): NAGVMQNPRHLVRRRGQEARLRCSPMKGHSHVYWYRQLPEEGLKFMVYLQKENIIDESGMPKERFSAEFPKEGPSILRIQQVVRGDSAAYFCASSSTGSSYEQYFGPGTRLTVT.

In this sample, this clone turned up a few times. The chain has TRBV30 and TRBJ2-7; D is undetermined. The CDR3 is 12 amino acids. The V gene lost 2 bases and the J gene lost 7 bases, with 12 bases spanning the gap. CDR1 GTSNPN and CDR2 SVGIG come from the germline V gene (reference sequence). DNA for the CDR3: TGTGCCTGGAGTCGACCTTTGGAGGAGCAGTACTTC. Its protein is CAWSRPLEEQYF.

V gene TRBV7-3 combines with J gene TRBJ2-7, with 7 bases identical to TRBD2. The CDR3 runs 16 residues. The ends lost 1 base at V and 0 bases at J; junction bases unmatched: 6. Germline CDR1 and CDR2: SGHTA and FQGTGA. The CDR3 protein is CASSLRSKRGSYEQYF. The CDR3, as DNA: TGTGCCAGCAGCTTAAGAAGTAAGCGGGGCTCCTACGAGCAGTACTTC.

The V call is TRBV7-3, the J call TRBJ2-1; a weak D match, TRBD1 (5 bases). The CDR3 sequence is 18 residues long. Trimming took 3 bases from V and 2 from J, leaving 20 bases between them. Germline CDR1 and CDR2: SGHTA and FQGTGA. The DNA for the CDR3 is TGTGCCAGCAGCTTCCGCCAGAGTGGGGCAGACACCTACAATGAGCAGTTCTTC. It encodes CASSFRQSGADTYNEQFF.

This chain uses TRBV13 with TRBJ2-7; weak D call: TRBD1 (6 bases). The CDR3 has 14 amino acids. Germline loops: CDR1 PRHDT, CDR2 FYEKMQ (reference sequence). Trimming removed 5 bases at V and 3 bases at J, with 14 bases between. The CDR3 region has the DNA TGTGCCAGCAGCCCCACAGGGAAATTCTACGAGCAGTACTTC. Amino acids: CASSPTGKFYEQYF.

The chain uses TRBV10-3 and TRBJ2-7; no clear D. The V gene's germline CDR1 is ENHRY and CDR2 SYGVKD. V was shortened by 3 bases and J by 1 base, with 7 bases between the two germline ends. This CDR3 comprises 13 residues. CDR3 DNA: TGTGCCATCAGTGACGGAAAGTCCTACGAGCAGTACTTC. Protein sequence: CAISDGKSYEQYF.

Only a few counts were recorded for this clone. This chain's CDR3 is CASRPWGGTNTGELFF. The CDR3, as DNA: TGCGCCAGCAGGCCCTGGGGCGGAACGAACACCGGGGAGCTGTTTTTT. The J gene is TRBJ2-2, the V gene TRBV4-1, with D possibly matching TRBD1 (5 bases). Trimming removed 6 bases from V and 0 bases from J, with 14 bases in between. The CDR3 sequence is 16 residues long. CDR1 and CDR2 (germline): MGHRA, YSYEKL.

This clone was detected only once. The chain combines TRBV15 with TRBJ2-1; the match to TRBD2 covers 9 bases. Germline V gene lookup returns CDR1 LNHNV and CDR2 YYDKDF (reference sequence). The J segment lost 2 bases and the V segment lost 4 bases, leaving 6 bases of the junction unmatched. The CDR3 is 16 residues long. The CDR3 DNA is TGTGCCACCAGCACAAGCCTAGCGGGGCCCTACAATGAGCAGTTCTTC. Amino acid sequence: CATSTSLAGPYNEQFF.

V gene TRBV15 combines with J gene TRBJ1-5; tentative D call: TRBD1 (5 bases). The CDR3 sequence is 17 residues long. Trimming left V 1 base short and J 2 bases short, with 15 bases between. CDR1 is LNHNV, CDR2 YYDKDF, per germline (reference sequence). CDR3 amino acids: CATSRAPRTPGNQPQHF. DNA for the CDR3: TGTGCCACCAGCAGAGCCCCCCGGACACCGGGCAATCAGCCCCAGCATTTT.

The chain links TRBV15 to TRBJ2-2, with no clear D. Germline assignment: CDR1 LNHNV and CDR2 YYDKDF (reference sequence). Trimming stripped 1 base from V and 2 bases from J, with 5 bases between. The CDR3 consists of 14 residues. CDR3 nucleotide sequence: TGTGCCACCAGCAGAGGTCATAACACCGGGGAGCTGTTTTTT. It translates to CATSRGHNTGELFF.

This clone has just a few counts. The chain uses TRBV29-1 and TRBJ2-7; tentative D call: TRBD2 (6 bases). This CDR3 has 14 amino acids. Germline V gives CDR1 SQVTM, CDR2 ANQGSEA. Trimming left V 4 bases short and J 3 bases short, with 16 bases between. The CDR3 DNA sequence: TGCAGCGTTGGATTCGCGGGGAACCTCTACGAGCAGTACTTC. It translates to CSVGFAGNLYEQYF.

The chain employs TRBV30 and TRBJ1-5, with D possibly matching TRBD1 (5 bases). The length of the CDR3 is 14 residues. Germline assignment: CDR1 GTSNPN and CDR2 SVGIG (reference sequence). The V and J ends lost 2 bases and 7 bases respectively, with 15 bases between them. The CDR3 sequence is CAWSLSTVGQPQHF. The CDR3 DNA is TGTGCCTGGAGTCTATCGACAGTAGGGCAGCCCCAGCATTTT. Drawing the rest from reference TRBV30 and TRBJ1-5, the complete variable domain is SQTIHQWPATLVQPVGSPLSLECTVEGTSNPNLYWYRQAAGRGLQLLFYSVGIGQISSEVPQNLSASRPQDRQFILSSKKLLLSDSGFYLCAWSLSTVGQPQHFGDGTRLSIL.

This chain joins TRBV2 and TRBJ2-1; TRBD1 matches 7 bases. In germline, CDR1 is SNHLY, CDR2 FYNNEI. The CDR3 spans 14 residues. With V trimmed by 8 bases and J by 9 bases, 13 bases remained unmatched. The CDR3 bases are TGTGCCAGCCAAGACAGGGTCGCTCCAACTGAGCAGTTCTTC. It yields the protein CASQDRVAPTEQFF.

The J gene is TRBJ2-1, the V gene TRBV7-3, with D uncertain. The CDR3 has 13 residues. CDR1 and CDR2 (germline): SGHTA, FQGTGA. Trimming removed 7 bases at V and 9 bases at J, with 16 bases between. The CDR3 nucleotides are TGTGCCAGCACCCCAGGACCGGGCCTTGAGCAGTTCTTC. Translated: CASTPGPGLEQFF.

The rearrangement uses TRBV9 and TRBJ1-3; no clear D. V was cut by 0 bases and J by 4 bases, with 8 bases left in between. Per germline, CDR1 SGDLS and CDR2 YYNGEE. The CDR3 is 14 amino acids. The CDR3 is CASSVVDRGNTIYF. DNA for the CDR3: TGTGCCAGCAGCGTAGTAGATCGCGGAAACACCATATATTTT.

Regarding this clone: The sample holds other DNA sequences that translate to the same CDR3. The chain couples TRBV5-1 to TRBJ1-1; no reliable D call. The CDR3 has 13 residues. Germline V gene lookup returns CDR1 SGHRS and CDR2 YFSETQ. V lost 0 bases to trimming and J lost 1 base, with 4 bases between them. The CDR3 reads CASSLGGNTEAFF. The CDR3 region has the DNA TGCGCCAGCAGCTTGGGGGGGAACACTGAAGCTTTCTTT.

This sequence joins TRBV29-1 and TRBJ2-3, with a possible D match to TRBD2 (6 bases). The CDR3 sequence is 15 residues long. Trimming cost V 6 bases and J 4 bases, with 20 bases left between them. Germline loops: CDR1 SQVTM, CDR2 ANQGSEA. CDR3 in DNA: TGCAGCGTGAGGGGACTGATCCCAGAACCAGATACGCAGTATTTT. It is translated as CSVRGLIPEPDTQYF.